The source of this T cell receptor beta chain is a study of T cell responses to AZD1222 COVID-19 vaccine. Study-level points and caveats: Repertoires were obtained solely post-peak T cell response. Variant regions that are unmutated are reportedly the target of nearly half of spike-specific TCRs. Baseline serology detected seropositivity in only six or seven AZD1222 recipients. Mostly white British, mostly female donors; authors suggested clonal diversity may be underestimated.

This CDR3 is 14 amino acids long. Looked up from germline, CDR1 is LGHNA and CDR2 is YNFKEQ. V gave up 3 bases and J gave up 7 bases, with 13 bases separating them. The method was immunoSEQ multiplex PCR; TCRdb's version includes in-frame clones alone and lacks a portion of them. The data show about 97,000 clones, about 89% seen once. A remark on this clone: Antigen: not known.

This TCR came from an adult in good health. This rearrangement joins TRBV4-2 to TRBJ2-1; unclear D gene. The material sequenced was peripheral blood, taken on day 0 of AZD1222 vaccination. CDR3 region: CASSHLGPGNEQFF. In nucleotides, the CDR3 is TGTGCCAGCAGCCACCTCGGACCTGGGAATGAGCAGTTCTTC.